These 13 T cell receptor beta chains came from one sample sequenced in a study of blood T cell repertoires in COVID-19. Sequencing used immunoSEQ multiplex PCR; TCRdb keeps in-frame clones, though not all of them. The sample lists around 150,000 clones, 80% to 85% occurring once. The material sequenced was peripheral blood. Receptors were obtained from a woman aged 60-75 years with active or convalescent COVID-19.

The chain employs TRBV4-1 and TRBJ1-2; D is perhaps TRBD1 (5 bases). Trimming stripped 0 bases from V and 4 bases from J, with 18 bases between. Looked up from germline, CDR1 is MGHRA and CDR2 is YSYEKL. The CDR3 covers 17 residues. CDR3 DNA sequence: TGCGCCAGCAGCCAAGATGGGGGGGTACGGGCCTTCTATGGCTACACCTTC. This encodes CASSQDGGVRAFYGYTF.

This clone was picked up one time. This chain connects TRBV5-4 to TRBJ1-2, with TRBD1 identical over 7 bases. Germline lookup yields CDR1 SGHNT and CDR2 YYREEE (reference sequence). V dropped 2 bases and J dropped 8; count of bases not matched to a gene: 6. CDR3 length equals 13 residues. As DNA, the CDR3 is TGTGCCAGCAGCTTAACAGGGGTGGAGGGCTACACCTTC. As protein: CASSLTGVEGYTF.

This chain joins TRBV5-5 and TRBJ2-5; TRBD2 agrees at 12 bases. Per the germline V gene, CDR1 is SGHKS and CDR2 is YYEKEE (reference sequence). J was trimmed by 3 bases and V by 0 bases; bases with no gene match: 6. The CDR3 has 17 amino acids. The CDR3 DNA reads as TGTGCCAGCAGCTTGGATTGGCTAGCGGGAGGGGAAGAGACCCAGTACTTC. Translation: CASSLDWLAGGEETQYF.

The V call is TRBV29-1, the J call TRBJ2-3; D is ambiguous. From germline, CDR1 is SQVTM and CDR2 ANQGSEA. V was trimmed by 5 bases and J by 0 bases, leaving 6 bases between them. The CDR3 contains 12 residues. CDR3 nucleotide sequence: TGCAGCGTTTTACTGAGCACAGATACGCAGTATTTT. It yields the protein CSVLLSTDTQYF.

The chain recombines TRBV29-1 with TRBJ2-1; D possibly corresponds to TRBD2 (5 bases). V lost 0 bases and J lost 5, with 17 bases in between. Germline assignment: CDR1 SQVTM and CDR2 ANQGSEA. This CDR3 has 16 amino acids. The CDR3 loop is CSVEDFEGIPNNEQFF. The CDR3 bases are TGCAGCGTTGAAGATTTTGAGGGAATACCGAACAATGAGCAGTTCTTC.

The rearrangement links TRBV3-1 (or the pseudogene TRBV3-2) to TRBJ2-3, with 10 nucleotides matching TRBD2. This CDR3 region has 16 residues. Germline trimming cut 1 base from V and 3 bases from J; bases unmatched to any gene: 4. Germline values: CDR1 LGHDT, CDR2 YNNKEL (reference sequence). The CDR3 bases are TGTGCCAGCAGCCAAGCGGAACTAGCGGGGACAGATACGCAGTATTTT. It is translated as CASSQAELAGTDTQYF.

V usage is TRBV19 and J usage is TRBJ2-6, with a tentative D call TRBD1 (6 bases). Germline loops: CDR1 LNHDA, CDR2 SQIVND (reference sequence). This CDR3 has 17 amino acids. V was trimmed by 5 bases and J by 0 bases, leaving 14 bases between them. The DNA for the CDR3 is TGTGCCAGTAGTCTATGGACAGTGGGCTCTGGGGCCAACGTCCTGACTTTC. It yields the protein CASSLWTVGSGANVLTF.

This chain connects TRBV6-4 to TRBJ2-3; D perhaps matches TRBD2 (6 bases). There are 14 residues in the CDR3. The V gene's germline CDR1 is MRHNA and CDR2 SNTAGT. The ends were cut back, 7 bases at V and 0 bases at J, with 11 bases in the middle. CDR3 residues: CASKTSHSTDTQYF. DNA for the CDR3: TGTGCCAGCAAAACTAGCCATAGCACAGATACGCAGTATTTT.

This clone was counted once. At one end, the junction sequence differs from germline, possibly due to a read error. This chain joins TRBV7-9 and TRBJ1-2, with 8 positions matching TRBD1. CDR1 and CDR2 from the germline V gene are SEHNR and FQNEAQ (reference sequence). The CDR3 extends over 13 amino acids. The CDR3 here is CASSSHPGQACLF. CDR3 in DNA: TGTGCCAGCAGCTCACACCCGGGACAGGCTTGCCTGTTC.

This rearrangement joins TRBV27 to TRBJ1-6, with 9 bases aligning to TRBD1. The CDR3 totals 15 residues. Trimming removed 6 bases from V and 9 bases from J; junction bases left unmatched: 9. Germline assignment: CDR1 MNHEY and CDR2 SMNVEV (reference sequence). The CDR3, as DNA: TGTGCCAGCAGACGGACCGGGACAGGGTTTTCACCCCTCCACTTT. This gives the protein CASRRTGTGFSPLHF.

The DNA for the CDR3 is TGCAGCGCCGCCGACAGTGCAACTAATGAAAAACTGTTTTTT. This codes for CSAADSATNEKLFF. The chain has TRBV29-1 and TRBJ1-4; TRBD1 is a possible D gene (5 bases). This CDR3 has 14 amino acids. The V end lost 7 bases, the J end lost 0 bases, and 12 bases lay between the germline ends. The germline V gene has CDR1 SQVTM and CDR2 ANQGSEA.

The gene calls are TRBV18 and TRBJ1-2; D not resolved. Trimming removed 2 bases from V and 7 bases from J, with 14 bases in between. This CDR3 region has 14 residues. CDR1 KGHSH and CDR2 LQKENI come from the germline V gene. This CDR3 is CASSPTGSPAGYTF. Here the CDR3 DNA reads TGTGCCAGCTCACCAACCGGGTCCCCAGCTGGCTACACCTTC.

The chain combines TRBV3-1 (or the pseudogene TRBV3-2) with TRBJ2-5, with D perhaps matching TRBD1 (5 bases). CDR1 and CDR2 (germline): LGHDT, YNNKEL (reference sequence). The CDR3 loop spans 15 amino acids. V dropped 0 bases and J dropped 6 bases, with 14 bases sitting between them. In DNA form, the CDR3 reads TGTGCCAGCAGCCAAGAATCCCCAGGGTCGAAGACCCAGTACTTC. Translated: CASSQESPGSKTQYF.